The entry that follows covers one TCR beta chain sequence. Its antigen is currently unknown. This specimen comes from a study of T cells in Graves' hyperthyroidism and ophthalmopathy. Study observations and caveats: Most clonotypes expanded in thyroid above 0.001 were likewise present in blood.

RNA transcripts gave rise to amplified TCR beta CDR3 regions. During a first-round RT-PCR of the TCR CDR3, the HTBI primer set was used. TCRdb re-called the multiplex PCR reads through MiXCR, storing one row per CDR3 protein. In the table there are 550,000 to 800,000 distinct CDR3 sequences, 17% of which are singletons. If no ophthalmopathy progression occurred within 18 months, Graves' hyperthyroidism was stable. The CDR3 spans 13 residues. CDR1 is SQVTM and CDR2 is ANQGSEA in the germline V gene. V was trimmed by 4 bases and J by 8 bases, leaving 17 bases between them. The rearrangement joins TRBV29-1 to TRBJ1-2, with TRBD1 as a possible D gene (6 bases). The material sequenced was blood. The receptor's source is a man aged 45-65 years with Graves' hyperthyroidism. The CDR3 nucleotides are TGCAGCGTTGGGGACGGGGGGCATAACGGCTACACCTTC. It translates to CSVGDGGHNGYTF.